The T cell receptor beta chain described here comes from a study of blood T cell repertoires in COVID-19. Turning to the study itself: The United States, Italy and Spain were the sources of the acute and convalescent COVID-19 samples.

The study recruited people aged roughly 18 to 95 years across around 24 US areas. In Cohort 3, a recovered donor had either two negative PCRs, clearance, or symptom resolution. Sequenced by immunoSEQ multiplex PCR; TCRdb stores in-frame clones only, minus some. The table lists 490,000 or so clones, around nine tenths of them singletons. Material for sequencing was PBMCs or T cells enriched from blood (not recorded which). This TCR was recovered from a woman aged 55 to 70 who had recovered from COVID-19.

CDR3 DNA: TGCGCCAGCAGCTTTGGAGGGCTCAACACTGAAGCTTTCTTT. Translation gives CASSFGGLNTEAFF. The rearrangement uses TRBV5-1 and TRBJ1-1; no reliable D call. This CDR3 has 14 residues. Germline CDR1 reads SGHRS; CDR2 reads YFSETQ. Trimming removed 2 bases at V and 2 bases at J, with 10 bases between.